A few counts support the clone carrying this T cell receptor beta chain. What it binds is unknown. This record comes from a study of T cell repertoires in cytomegalovirus infection. The wider study: Use of recently identified HLA-C-restricted and well-studied HLA-B-restricted CMV epitopes was part of the study. Both CMV infection and a matching HLA type were indicated by public TCR beta signatures.

A single record per CDR3 protein comes from TCRdb applying MiXCR to the reads. The data contain roughly 200,000 distinct CDR3 sequences, 30% to 45% of them singletons. The CDR3 consists of 14 residues. Trimming took off 3 bases at V and 4 bases at J, with 10 bases between the two ends. Germline CDR1 LGHNT, CDR2 FRNRAP. Study findings and constraints: Carriage of CMV together with the relevant HLA was identifiable through cumulative public TCR beta family frequency.

Sample: CD8+ T cells from cultured PBMCs, taken from culture after CMV antigen stimulation. This chain uses TRBV12-5 with TRBJ2-1; D may correspond to TRBD1 or TRBD2 (6 bases each). This sequence was found in a human donor in good health (CMV status not recorded). Some clones in this sample may be carry-over from other donors' samples. CDR3 nucleotide sequence: TGTGCTAGTGGTTTCGGGGGCAGGTACAATGAGCAGTTCTTC. Translating it yields CASGFGGRYNEQFF.